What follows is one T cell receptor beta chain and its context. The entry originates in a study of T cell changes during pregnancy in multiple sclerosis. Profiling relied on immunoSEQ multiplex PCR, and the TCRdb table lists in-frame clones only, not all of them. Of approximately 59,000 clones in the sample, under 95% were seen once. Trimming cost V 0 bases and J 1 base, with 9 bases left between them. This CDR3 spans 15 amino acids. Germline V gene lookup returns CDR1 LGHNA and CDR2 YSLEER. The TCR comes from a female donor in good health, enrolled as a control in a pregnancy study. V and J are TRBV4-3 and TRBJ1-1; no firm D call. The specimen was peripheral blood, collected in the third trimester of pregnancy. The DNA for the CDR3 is TGCGCCAGCAGCCAAGATGAGAATAGGAACACTGAAGCTTTCTTT. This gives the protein CASSQDENRNTEAFF.